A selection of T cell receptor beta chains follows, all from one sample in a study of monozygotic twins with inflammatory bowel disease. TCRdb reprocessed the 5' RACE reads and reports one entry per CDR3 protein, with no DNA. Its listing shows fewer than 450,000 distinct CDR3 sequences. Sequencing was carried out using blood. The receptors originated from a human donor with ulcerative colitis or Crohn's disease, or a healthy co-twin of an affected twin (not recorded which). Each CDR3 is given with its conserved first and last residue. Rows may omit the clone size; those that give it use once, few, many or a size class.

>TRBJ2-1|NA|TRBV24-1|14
CATSDPGQANEQFF
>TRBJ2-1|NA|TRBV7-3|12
CASSLWGNEQFF
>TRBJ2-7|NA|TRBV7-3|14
CASSFEGRMDEQYF
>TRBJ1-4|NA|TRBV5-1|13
CASSLDSLGKLFF
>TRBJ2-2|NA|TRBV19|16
CATNGLAGGGTGELFF
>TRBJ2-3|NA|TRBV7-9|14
CASSPTASGDTQYF
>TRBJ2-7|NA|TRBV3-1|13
CASSHTTGYEQYF
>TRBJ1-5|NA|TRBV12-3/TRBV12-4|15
CASSFGGVVNQPQHF
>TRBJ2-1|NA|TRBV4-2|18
CASSHPKDGTPSYNEQFF
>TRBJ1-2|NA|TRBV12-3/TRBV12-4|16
CASSAGSAGHSDGYTF
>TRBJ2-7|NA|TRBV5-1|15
CASSLAGGETYEQYF
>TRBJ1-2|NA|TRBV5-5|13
CASSFGGTLGYTF
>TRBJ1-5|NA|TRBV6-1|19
CASRRTGAGGPGGNQPQHF
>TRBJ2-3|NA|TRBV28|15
CASSSPRRGTDTQYF
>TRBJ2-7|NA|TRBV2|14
CASSELDASYEQYF
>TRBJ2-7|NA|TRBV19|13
CASSIYGTVEQYF
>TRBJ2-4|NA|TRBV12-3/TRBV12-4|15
CASSLTGSAKNIQYF
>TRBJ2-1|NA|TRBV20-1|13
CSARAPHIDEQFF
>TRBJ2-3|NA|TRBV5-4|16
CASSLDLLLDTDTQYF
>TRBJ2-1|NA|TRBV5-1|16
CASSSAGSSSYNEQFF
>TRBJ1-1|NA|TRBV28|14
CASSFPIQGSEAFF
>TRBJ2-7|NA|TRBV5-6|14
CASSSRILDYEQYF
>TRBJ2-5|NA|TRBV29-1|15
CSVEDSGGADETQYF
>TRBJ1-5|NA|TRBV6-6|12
CASSYADQPQHF
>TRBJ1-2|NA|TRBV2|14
CASTMEGGFDGYTF
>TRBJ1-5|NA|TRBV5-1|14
CASSPIDGIQPQHF
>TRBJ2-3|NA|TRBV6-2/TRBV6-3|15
CASSYFGASTDTQYF
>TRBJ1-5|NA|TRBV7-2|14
CASSSGTGVQPQHF
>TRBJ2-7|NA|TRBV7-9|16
CASSSTSGGSTYEQYF
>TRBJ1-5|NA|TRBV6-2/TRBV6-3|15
CASSSRRTGSQPQHF
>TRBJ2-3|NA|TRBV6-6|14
CASSRQDFTDTQYF
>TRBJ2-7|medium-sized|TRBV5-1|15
CASSLAEQGVYEQYF
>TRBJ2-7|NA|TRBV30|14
CAWSAGGGAIGQYF
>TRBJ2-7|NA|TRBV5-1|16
CASGHREYPLVYEQYF
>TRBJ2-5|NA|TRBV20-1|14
CSARDKKGGETQYF
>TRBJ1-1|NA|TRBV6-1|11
CASLRSPEAFF
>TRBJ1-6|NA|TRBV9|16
CASSVGQSSYNSPLHF
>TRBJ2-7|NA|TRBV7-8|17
CASSLARGGGASNEQYF
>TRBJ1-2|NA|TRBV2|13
CASNEEMGYGYTF
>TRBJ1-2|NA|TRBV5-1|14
CASSIQTATGGYTF
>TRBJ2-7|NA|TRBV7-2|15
CASSAYRGVAYEQYF
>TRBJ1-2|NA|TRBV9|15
CASSVVGQGAYGYTF
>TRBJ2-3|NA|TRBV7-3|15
CASSYRGGDTDTQYF
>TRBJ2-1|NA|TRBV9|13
CASSVAVFNEQFF
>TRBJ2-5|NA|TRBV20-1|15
CSARGDRGGQETQYF
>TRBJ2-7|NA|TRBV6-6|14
CASSYAGQAYEQYF
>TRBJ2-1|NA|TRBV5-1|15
CASSLAASGGGEQFF
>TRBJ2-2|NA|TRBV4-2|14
CASSQDRATGELFF
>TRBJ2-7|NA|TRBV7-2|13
CASSLAHGTGSYF
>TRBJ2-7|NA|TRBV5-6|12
CASSLMGWEQYF
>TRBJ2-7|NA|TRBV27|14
CASSSVASSYEQYF
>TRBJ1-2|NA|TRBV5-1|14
CASSLRDGSNGYTF
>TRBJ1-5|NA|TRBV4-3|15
CASSQDDGGNQPQHF